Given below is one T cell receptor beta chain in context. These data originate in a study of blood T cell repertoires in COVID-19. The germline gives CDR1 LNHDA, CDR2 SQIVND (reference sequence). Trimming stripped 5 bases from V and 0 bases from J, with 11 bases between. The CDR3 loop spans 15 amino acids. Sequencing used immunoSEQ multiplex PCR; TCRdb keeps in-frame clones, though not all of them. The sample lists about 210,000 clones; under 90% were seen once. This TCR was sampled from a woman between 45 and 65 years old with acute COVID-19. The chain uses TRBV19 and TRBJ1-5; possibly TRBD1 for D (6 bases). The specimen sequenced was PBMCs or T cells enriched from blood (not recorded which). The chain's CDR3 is CASSPRGHSNQPQHF. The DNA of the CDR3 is TGTGCCAGTAGTCCTCGGGGACATAGCAATCAGCCCCAGCATTTT.